This is a list of T cell receptor beta chains from one sample in a study of OX40 agonist ivuxolimab in advanced cancers. Some clones are missing from TCRdb's copy, which holds only in-frame ones; the method was immunoSEQ multiplex PCR. The data hold 67,000 or so clones, with over 85% observed a single time. Sequencing used CD4+ or CD8+ T cells sorted from blood, obtained in a trial of the OX40 agonist ivuxolimab. The receptors come from an adult with an advanced solid tumor such as melanoma, head and neck, liver or kidney cancer. Each CDR3 is given with its conserved first and last residue. Fields, in order: clone size, J gene, D gene, V gene, CDR3 DNA, CDR3 protein. The D gene is left open where the match is weak. Clone size, where shown, is once, few, many, or a class for clones that have expanded.

clone size: .
J gene: TRBJ1-2
D gene: .
V gene: TRBV5-1
CDR3 DNA: TGCGCCAGCAGCTCCGAGCCGCTAATGGGCTACACCTTC
CDR3 protein: CASSSEPLMGYTF

clone size: .
J gene: TRBJ2-2
D gene: .
V gene: TRBV14
CDR3 DNA: TGTGCCAGCAGCCTTCTAGCGAACACCGGGGAGCTGTTTTTT
CDR3 protein: CASSLLANTGELFF

clone size: .
J gene: TRBJ2-1
D gene: .
V gene: TRBV6-5
CDR3 DNA: TGTGCCAGCAGTTACTCAGGAAGGGTTCAATACAATGAGCAGTTCTTC
CDR3 protein: CASSYSGRVQYNEQFF

clone size: .
J gene: TRBJ2-5
D gene: .
V gene: TRBV5-4
CDR3 DNA: TGTGCCAGCAGCTTGCCGGGCCCCCGGGAGACCCAGTACTTC
CDR3 protein: CASSLPGPRETQYF

clone size: .
J gene: TRBJ2-1
D gene: .
V gene: TRBV30
CDR3 DNA: TGTGCCTGGAGTGTACCCGCGGGTGAGCAGTTCTTC
CDR3 protein: CAWSVPAGEQFF

clone size: .
J gene: TRBJ1-6
D gene: .
V gene: TRBV6-1
CDR3 DNA: TGTGCCAGCGGAGGGACTTTCGGCTCACCCCTCCACTTT
CDR3 protein: CASGGTFGSPLHF

clone size: .
J gene: TRBJ2-5
D gene: .
V gene: TRBV11-3
CDR3 DNA: TGTGCCAGCAGTCGGGGCCCTGAGACCCAGTACTTC
CDR3 protein: CASSRGPETQYF

clone size: .
J gene: TRBJ1-1
D gene: .
V gene: TRBV20-1
CDR3 DNA: TGCAGTGTGATGCCTAACACTGAAGCTTTCTTT
CDR3 protein: CSVMPNTEAFF

clone size: few
J gene: TRBJ1-6
D gene: .
V gene: TRBV6-5
CDR3 DNA: TGTGCCAGCAGTTACCAGGGGACGGGTAATTCACCCCTCCACTTT
CDR3 protein: CASSYQGTGNSPLHF

clone size: .
J gene: TRBJ2-2
D gene: .
V gene: TRBV19
CDR3 DNA: TGTGCCAGTAGTATAGTTTTCGTGGAGGCCGGGGAGCTGTTTTTT
CDR3 protein: CASSIVFVEAGELFF

clone size: few
J gene: TRBJ2-5
D gene: TRBD2
V gene: TRBV2
CDR3 DNA: TGTGCCAGCAGTGAAGCTTCGGGGGGGGCCGCCGAGACCCAGTACTTC
CDR3 protein: CASSEASGGAAETQYF

clone size: .
J gene: TRBJ1-5
D gene: .
V gene: TRBV21-1
CDR3 DNA: TGTGCCAGCAGCAAAGAGGGTGGGAGAAAACGGGCTGGGGGGATCTATCAGCCCCAGCATTTT
CDR3 protein: CASSKEGGRKRAGGIYQPQHF

clone size: .
J gene: TRBJ2-5
D gene: .
V gene: TRBV28
CDR3 DNA: TGTGCCAGCAGTAAAGGACCCGGCCCAGCGACAGAGACCCAGTACTTC
CDR3 protein: CASSKGPGPATETQYF

clone size: .
J gene: TRBJ2-1
D gene: .
V gene: TRBV7-8
CDR3 DNA: TGTGCCAGCAGCTTAACAGAAAATGATGAGCAGTTCTTC
CDR3 protein: CASSLTENDEQFF

clone size: .
J gene: TRBJ2-3
D gene: TRBD2
V gene: TRBV5-1
CDR3 DNA: TGCGCCAGCAGCTCACTAGCGGGGAGAAGCACAGATACGCAGTATTTT
CDR3 protein: CASSSLAGRSTDTQYF

clone size: .
J gene: TRBJ2-5
D gene: .
V gene: TRBV7-6
CDR3 DNA: TGTGCCAGCAGCTCCCGATATAGGGGAGAGACCCAGTACTTC
CDR3 protein: CASSSRYRGETQYF

clone size: .
J gene: TRBJ2-1
D gene: TRBD2
V gene: TRBV6-1
CDR3 DNA: TGTGCCAGCTCCACAGGGCGGGGGGGCATAAATGAGCAGTTCTTC
CDR3 protein: CASSTGRGGINEQFF

clone size: few
J gene: TRBJ1-1
D gene: .
V gene: TRBV5-1
CDR3 DNA: TGCGCCAGCAGCTTGGCCGGGAGGGGGAACACTGAAGCTTTCTTT
CDR3 protein: CASSLAGRGNTEAFF

clone size: .
J gene: TRBJ2-2
D gene: TRBD2
V gene: TRBV5-1
CDR3 DNA: TGCGCCAGCAGCTTTAGCGGGGGAGTCACCGGGGAGCTGTTTTTT
CDR3 protein: CASSFSGGVTGELFF

clone size: .
J gene: TRBJ1-2
D gene: TRBD1
V gene: TRBV7-9
CDR3 DNA: TGTGCCAGCAGCCCCGCAGGGGGCCGCTATGGCTACACCTTC
CDR3 protein: CASSPAGGRYGYTF

clone size: .
J gene: TRBJ1-5
D gene: .
V gene: TRBV2
CDR3 DNA: TGTGCCAGCACGTGGAGGGGAGTGGGTCAGCCCCAGCATTTT
CDR3 protein: CASTWRGVGQPQHF

clone size: .
J gene: TRBJ2-3
D gene: .
V gene: TRBV5-1
CDR3 DNA: TGCGCCAGCAGCCAGGACGGTTCACGTTTAGATACGCAGTATTTT
CDR3 protein: CASSQDGSRLDTQYF

clone size: few
J gene: TRBJ1-3
D gene: .
V gene: TRBV30
CDR3 DNA: TGTGCCTGGAGCTACTCTGGAAACACCATATATTTT
CDR3 protein: CAWSYSGNTIYF

clone size: .
J gene: TRBJ2-7
D gene: .
V gene: TRBV5-5
CDR3 DNA: TGTGCCAGCAGCTTGGACCTGGGTTACTCGTCCTACGAGCAGTACTTC
CDR3 protein: CASSLDLGYSSYEQYF

clone size: .
J gene: TRBJ2-3
D gene: .
V gene: TRBV6-6
CDR3 DNA: TGTGCCAGCAGTTACTCATCCAGAATCACAGATACGCAGTATTTT
CDR3 protein: CASSYSSRITDTQYF

clone size: few
J gene: TRBJ2-5
D gene: TRBD2
V gene: TRBV9
CDR3 DNA: TGTGCCAGTAATCCTAGCGGGGGGGCGAAAGAGACCCAGTACTTC
CDR3 protein: CASNPSGGAKETQYF

clone size: .
J gene: TRBJ2-6
D gene: TRBD1
V gene: TRBV2
CDR3 DNA: TGTGCCAGCGGGACAGGGAGCGGGGCCAACGTCCTGACTTTC
CDR3 protein: CASGTGSGANVLTF

clone size: .
J gene: TRBJ2-7
D gene: TRBD1
V gene: TRBV30
CDR3 DNA: TGTGCCTGTAGGACAGGCTTCCTTTCCTACGAGCAGTACTTC
CDR3 protein: CACRTGFLSYEQYF

clone size: .
J gene: TRBJ2-5
D gene: .
V gene: TRBV6-1
CDR3 DNA: TGTGCCAGCAGTGTAGGCTATTCCATGGAGACCCAGTACTTC
CDR3 protein: CASSVGYSMETQYF

clone size: .
J gene: TRBJ1-1
D gene: .
V gene: TRBV5-1
CDR3 DNA: TGCGCCAGCAGCTTTAAGGGCTTGACTGAAGCTTTCTTT
CDR3 protein: CASSFKGLTEAFF

clone size: .
J gene: TRBJ2-3
D gene: .
V gene: TRBV5-4
CDR3 DNA: TGTGCCAGCAGCTCCGACTCAGGGGTTGGTACGCAGTATTTT
CDR3 protein: CASSSDSGVGTQYF

clone size: .
J gene: TRBJ1-1
D gene: .
V gene: TRBV5-1
CDR3 DNA: TGCGCCAGCAGCTTGAGCACGACCTACGTGAACACTGAAGCTTTCTTT
CDR3 protein: CASSLSTTYVNTEAFF

clone size: .
J gene: TRBJ2-7
D gene: TRBD1
V gene: TRBV10-3
CDR3 DNA: TGTGCCATCAGTGAGCCAGGGGGTTACTCCTACGAGCAGTACTTC
CDR3 protein: CAISEPGGYSYEQYF

clone size: .
J gene: TRBJ1-2
D gene: .
V gene: TRBV2
CDR3 DNA: TGTGCCAGCACCCCCCTGAGGGATAGCACCTTC
CDR3 protein: CASTPLRDSTF

clone size: .
J gene: TRBJ1-6
D gene: .
V gene: TRBV6-5
CDR3 DNA: TGTGCCAGCAGTGATAGTGGGATTAATTCACCCCTCCACTTT
CDR3 protein: CASSDSGINSPLHF

clone size: .
J gene: TRBJ2-5
D gene: .
V gene: TRBV7-8
CDR3 DNA: TGTGCCAGCAGCTTAGACAGCTTAGAGACCCAGTACTTC
CDR3 protein: CASSLDSLETQYF

clone size: .
J gene: TRBJ1-1
D gene: .
V gene: TRBV6-1
CDR3 DNA: TGTGCCAGCAGTAAGGGTGGGACGTTGAAGACTGAAGCTTTCTTT
CDR3 protein: CASSKGGTLKTEAFF

clone size: .
J gene: TRBJ2-3
D gene: TRBD1
V gene: TRBV7-8
CDR3 DNA: TGTGCCAGCAGCTTAGCGGGACAGGCCCCAGGTACGCAGTATTTT
CDR3 protein: CASSLAGQAPGTQYF

clone size: .
J gene: TRBJ2-3
D gene: .
V gene: TRBV7-2
CDR3 DNA: TGTGCCAGCAGCTCCACAGATACGCAGTATTTT
CDR3 protein: CASSSTDTQYF